The sample holds many counts of the clone carrying this TCR beta chain. The data stem from a study of glioma-infiltrating T cells. The iRepertoire nested amplicon-rescue multiplex PCR amplified TCR alpha and beta CDR3s from RNA. TCRdb reanalysed the multiplex PCR reads using MiXCR and keeps one entry per CDR3 protein. The table includes 4,500 or so distinct CDR3 sequences, approximately 20% detected once. The CDR3 sequence is 15 residues long. CDR1 is DFQATT, CDR2 SNEGSKA, per germline (reference sequence). The sequencing sample was made of glioma tissue, nonneoplastic brain tissue, or PBMCs (not recorded which). The chain combines TRBV20-1 with TRBJ2-3; a weak D match, TRBD1 (7 bases). This receptor was identified in a human donor with low-grade glioma or glioblastoma, undergoing nonglioma brain surgery, or in good health (not recorded which). The CDR3 loop reads CSQIYTRGALDTQYF. CDR3 nucleotide sequence: TGCAGCCAAATATATACCAGGGGGGCGTTGGATACGCAGTATTTT.